This T cell receptor beta chain was observed in a study of cytomegalovirus exposure and HLA in healthy donors. Every donor was a healthy person donating bone marrow. The PCR ran on 60 Vbeta and 13 Jbeta primers. Sequencing was performed with immunoSEQ multiplex PCR; in TCRdb, only in-frame clones are kept and a portion is missing. The sample lists 140,000 to 150,000 clones, almost 85% occurring once. The CDR3 sequence is 15 residues long. V lost 3 bases, J lost 5 bases, and 17 bases lay in between. Per the germline V gene, CDR1 is GTSNPN and CDR2 is SVGIG (reference sequence). Sequencing was done on a sample of PBMCs. The clonotype originates from a woman aged 55-70 years in good health and CMV-seropositive. The J gene is TRBJ2-1, the V gene TRBV30, with D maybe TRBD2 (6 bases). The CDR3 region is CAWSGGVAVNNEQFF. The CDR3 region has the DNA TGTGCCTGGAGCGGCGGAGTAGCGGTGAACAATGAGCAGTTCTTC.